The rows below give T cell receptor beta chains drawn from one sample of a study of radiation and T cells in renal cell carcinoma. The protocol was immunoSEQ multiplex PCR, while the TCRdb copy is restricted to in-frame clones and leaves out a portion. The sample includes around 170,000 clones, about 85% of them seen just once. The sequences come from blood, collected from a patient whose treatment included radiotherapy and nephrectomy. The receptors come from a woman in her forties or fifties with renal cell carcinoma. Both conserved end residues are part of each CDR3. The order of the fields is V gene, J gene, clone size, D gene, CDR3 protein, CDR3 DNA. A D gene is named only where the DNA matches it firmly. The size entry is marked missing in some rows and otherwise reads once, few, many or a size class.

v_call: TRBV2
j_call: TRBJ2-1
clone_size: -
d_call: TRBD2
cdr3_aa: CASRTGLAGGHEQFF
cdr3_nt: TGTGCCAGCAGGACGGGACTAGCGGGGGGGCATGAGCAGTTCTTC

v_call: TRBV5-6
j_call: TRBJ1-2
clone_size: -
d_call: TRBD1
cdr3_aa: CASSPGTGGDYGYTF
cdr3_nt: TGTGCCAGCAGCCCTGGGACAGGCGGGGACTATGGCTACACCTTC

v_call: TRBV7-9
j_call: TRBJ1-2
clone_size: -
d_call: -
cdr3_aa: CASSDYGYTF
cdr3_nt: TGTGCCAGCAGTGACTATGGCTACACCTTC

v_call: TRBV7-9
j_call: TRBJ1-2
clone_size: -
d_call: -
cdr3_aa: CASSPVGHGRFGYTF
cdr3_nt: TGTGCCAGCAGCCCCGTGGGGCACGGGAGATTTGGCTACACCTTC

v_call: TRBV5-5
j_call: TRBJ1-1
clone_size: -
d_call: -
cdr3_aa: CASSFRSDGWAFF
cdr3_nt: TGTGCCAGCAGCTTCAGGTCCGACGGATGGGCTTTCTTT

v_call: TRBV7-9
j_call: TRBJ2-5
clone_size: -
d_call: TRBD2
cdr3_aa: CASSSDGGARETQYF
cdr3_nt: TGTGCCAGCAGCTCGGACGGGGGGGCCCGAGAGACCCAGTACTTC

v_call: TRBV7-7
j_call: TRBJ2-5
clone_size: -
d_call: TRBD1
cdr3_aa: CASSPNSGTGTETQYF
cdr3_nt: TGTGCTAGCAGCCCTAACTCCGGGACAGGGACAGAGACCCAGTACTTC

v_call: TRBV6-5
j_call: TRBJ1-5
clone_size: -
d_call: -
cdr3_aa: CASSYGGNQPQHF
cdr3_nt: TGTGCCAGCAGTTACGGGGGCAATCAGCCCCAGCATTTT

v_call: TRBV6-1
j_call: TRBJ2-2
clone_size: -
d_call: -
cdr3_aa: CASSEARAGELFF
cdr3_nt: TGTGCCAGCAGTGAAGCGCGGGCCGGGGAGCTGTTTTTT

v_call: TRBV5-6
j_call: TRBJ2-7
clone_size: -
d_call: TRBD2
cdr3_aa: CASSLYSGGPGEQYF
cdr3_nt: TGTGCCAGCAGCTTGTACTCGGGGGGGCCAGGAGAGCAGTACTTC

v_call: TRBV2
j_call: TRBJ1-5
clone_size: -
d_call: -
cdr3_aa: CASRGRGPQHF
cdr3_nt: TGTGCCAGCAGGGGCAGGGGGCCCCAGCATTTT

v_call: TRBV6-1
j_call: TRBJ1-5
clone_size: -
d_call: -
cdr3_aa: CASRATQLTYQPQHF
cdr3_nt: TGTGCCAGCAGGGCCACACAGCTTACCTATCAGCCCCAGCATTTT

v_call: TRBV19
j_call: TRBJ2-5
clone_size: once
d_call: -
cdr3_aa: CASSIEGRAETQYF
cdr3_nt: TGTGCCAGTAGTATAGAGGGCAGGGCGGAGACCCAGTACTTC

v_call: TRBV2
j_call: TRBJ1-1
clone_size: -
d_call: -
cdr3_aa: CASSDSEYTEAFF
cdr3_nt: TGTGCCAGCAGTGATAGTGAGTACACTGAAGCTTTCTTT

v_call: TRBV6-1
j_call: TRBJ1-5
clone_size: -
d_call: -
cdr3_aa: CASSGQFNQPQHF
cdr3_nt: TGTGCCAGCAGTGGGCAGTTCAATCAGCCCCAGCATTTT

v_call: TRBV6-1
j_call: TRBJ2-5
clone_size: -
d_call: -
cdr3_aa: CASILGGPPRETQYF
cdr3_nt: TGTGCCAGCATTCTTGGGGGGCCCCCCCGAGAGACCCAGTACTTC

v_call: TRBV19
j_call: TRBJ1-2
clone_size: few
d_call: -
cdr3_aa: CASSKAPVYGYTF
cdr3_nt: TGTGCCAGTAGTAAGGCGCCCGTCTATGGCTACACCTTC

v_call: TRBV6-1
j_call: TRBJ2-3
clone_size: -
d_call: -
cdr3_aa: CASRTYSPTDTQYF
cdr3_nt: TGTGCCAGCAGGACATACTCACCCACAGATACGCAGTATTTT

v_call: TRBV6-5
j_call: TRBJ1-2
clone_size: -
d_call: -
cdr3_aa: CASSYSIAINYGYTF
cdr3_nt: TGTGCCAGCAGTTACTCGATAGCAATAAACTATGGCTACACCTTC

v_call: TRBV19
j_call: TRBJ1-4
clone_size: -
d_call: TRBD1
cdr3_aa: CASSMTGRNEKLFF
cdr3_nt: TGTGCCAGTAGTATGACAGGGCGGAATGAAAAACTGTTTTTT

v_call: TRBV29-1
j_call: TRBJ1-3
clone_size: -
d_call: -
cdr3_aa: CSAGGGYQGNTIYF
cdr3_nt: TGCAGCGCCGGTGGGGGTTATCAAGGAAACACCATATATTTT

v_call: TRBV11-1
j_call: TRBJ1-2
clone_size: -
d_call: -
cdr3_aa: CASTGDLRDGYTF
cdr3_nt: TGTGCCAGCACCGGGGACCTGAGGGATGGCTACACCTTC

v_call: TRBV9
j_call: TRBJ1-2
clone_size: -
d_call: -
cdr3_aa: CASSVGGRDNYGYTF
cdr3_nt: TGTGCCAGCAGCGTGGGCGGAAGAGATAACTATGGCTACACCTTC

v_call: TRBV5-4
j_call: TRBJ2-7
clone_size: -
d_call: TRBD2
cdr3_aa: CASSLAATSGGGEQYF
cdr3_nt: TGTGCCAGCAGCTTGGCCGCGACTAGCGGGGGGGGTGAGCAGTACTTC

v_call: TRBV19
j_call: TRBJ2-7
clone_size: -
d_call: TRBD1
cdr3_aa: CASSGTGETYEQYF
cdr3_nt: TGTGCCAGTAGTGGGACAGGGGAAACCTACGAGCAGTACTTC

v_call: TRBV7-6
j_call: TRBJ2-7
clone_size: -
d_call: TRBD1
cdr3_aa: CASSLMGQGPYEQYF
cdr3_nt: TGTGCCAGCAGCTTAATGGGACAGGGACCCTACGAGCAGTACTTC

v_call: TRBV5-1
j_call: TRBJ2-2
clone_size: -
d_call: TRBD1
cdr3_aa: CASSRGTGVTGELFF
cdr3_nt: TGCGCCAGCAGCCGGGGGACAGGGGTAACCGGGGAGCTGTTTTTT

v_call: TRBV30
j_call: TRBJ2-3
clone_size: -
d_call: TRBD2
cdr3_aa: CAWRAGGPDTQYF
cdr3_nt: TGTGCCTGGAGAGCGGGGGGGCCAGATACGCAGTATTTT

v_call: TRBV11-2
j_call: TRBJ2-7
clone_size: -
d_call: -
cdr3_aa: CASSLGPAPYEQYF
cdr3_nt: TGTGCCAGCAGCTTAGGGCCGGCCCCCTACGAGCAGTACTTC

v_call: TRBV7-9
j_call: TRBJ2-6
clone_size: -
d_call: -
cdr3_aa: CASSLAGAGSGANVLTF
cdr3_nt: TGTGCCAGCAGCTTAGCCGGGGCAGGCTCTGGGGCCAACGTCCTGACTTTC

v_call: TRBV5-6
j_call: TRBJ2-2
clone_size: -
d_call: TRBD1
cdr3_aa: CASSPAGGQGFTGELFF
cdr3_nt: TGTGCCAGCAGCCCCGCAGGTGGACAGGGCTTTACCGGGGAGCTGTTTTTT

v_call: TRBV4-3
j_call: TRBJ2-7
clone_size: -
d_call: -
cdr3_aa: CASSQGSGYSYEQYF
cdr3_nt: TGCGCCAGCAGCCAAGGGTCGGGTTACTCCTACGAGCAGTACTTC

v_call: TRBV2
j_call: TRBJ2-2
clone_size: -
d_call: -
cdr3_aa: CASSEGIPGTGELFF
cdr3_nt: TGTGCCAGCAGTGAAGGGATCCCGGGGACCGGGGAGCTGTTTTTT

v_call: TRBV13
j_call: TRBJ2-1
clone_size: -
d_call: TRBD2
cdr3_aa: CASSDQRGGSYNEQFF
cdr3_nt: TGTGCCAGCAGCGACCAGCGGGGAGGCTCCTACAATGAGCAGTTCTTC

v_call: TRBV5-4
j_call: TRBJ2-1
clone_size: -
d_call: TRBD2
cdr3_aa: CASSLAGTIPNNEQFF
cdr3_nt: TGTGCCAGCAGCTTGGCGGGGACTATACCGAACAATGAGCAGTTCTTC

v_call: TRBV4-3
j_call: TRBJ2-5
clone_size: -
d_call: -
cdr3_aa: CASSQEGVGPQETQYF
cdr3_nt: TGCGCCAGCAGCCAAGAGGGGGTAGGGCCCCAAGAGACCCAGTACTTC

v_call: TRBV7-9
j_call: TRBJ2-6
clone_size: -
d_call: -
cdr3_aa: CASSMTPSPNVLTF
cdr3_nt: TGTGCCAGCAGTATGACCCCCTCCCCCAACGTCCTGACTTTC

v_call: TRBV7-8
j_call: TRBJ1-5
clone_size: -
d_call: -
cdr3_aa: CASSLGHLWNGNQPQHF
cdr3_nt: TGTGCCAGCAGCTTAGGGCACCTCTGGAACGGCAATCAGCCCCAGCATTTT

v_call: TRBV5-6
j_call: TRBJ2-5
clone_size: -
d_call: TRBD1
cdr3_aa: CASSLEGAYSQETQYF
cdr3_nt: TGTGCCAGCAGCTTAGAGGGGGCGTATTCCCAAGAGACCCAGTACTTC

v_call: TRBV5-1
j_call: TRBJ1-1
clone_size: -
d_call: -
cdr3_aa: CASSRTGNTEAFF
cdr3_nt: TGCGCCAGCAGCAGAACAGGGAATACTGAAGCTTTCTTT

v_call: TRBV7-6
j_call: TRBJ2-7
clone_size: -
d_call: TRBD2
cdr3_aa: CASSGTSSSYEQYF
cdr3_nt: TGTGCCAGCAGCGGGACTAGCAGCTCCTACGAGCAGTACTTC

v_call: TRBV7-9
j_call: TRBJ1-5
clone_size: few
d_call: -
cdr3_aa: CASSSWGRDSNQPQHF
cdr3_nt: TGTGCCAGCAGCTCCTGGGGGCGGGATAGCAATCAGCCCCAGCATTTT

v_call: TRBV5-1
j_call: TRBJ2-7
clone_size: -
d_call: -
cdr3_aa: CASSLGRGGLEQYF
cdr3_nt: TGCGCCAGCAGCTTGGGGCGGGGCGGACTCGAGCAGTACTTC

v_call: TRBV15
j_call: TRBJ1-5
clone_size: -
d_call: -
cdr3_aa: CATSRDMGFEQPQHF
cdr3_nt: TGTGCCACCAGCAGAGATATGGGGTTTGAGCAGCCCCAGCATTTT

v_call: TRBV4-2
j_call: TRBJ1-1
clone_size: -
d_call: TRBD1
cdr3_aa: CASSQMGQGAESEAFF
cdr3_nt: TGTGCCAGCAGCCAGATGGGACAGGGGGCTGAATCTGAAGCTTTCTTT

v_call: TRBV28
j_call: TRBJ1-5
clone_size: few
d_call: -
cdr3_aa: CASHGGNQPQHF
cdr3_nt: TGTGCCAGCCATGGTGGCAATCAGCCCCAGCATTTT

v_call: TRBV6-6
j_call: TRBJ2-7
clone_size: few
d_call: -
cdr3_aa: CASSYSSPGAYEQYF
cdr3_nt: TGTGCCAGCAGTTACTCGAGTCCAGGGGCCTACGAGCAGTACTTC

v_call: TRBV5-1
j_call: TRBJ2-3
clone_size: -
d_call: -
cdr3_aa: CASSLIEGRDTQYF
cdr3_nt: TGCGCCAGCAGCTTGATCGAGGGGAGAGATACGCAGTATTTT

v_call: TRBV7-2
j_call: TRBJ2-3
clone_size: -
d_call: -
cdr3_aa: CASSLFGQGSGADTQYF
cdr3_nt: TGTGCCAGCAGCTTATTTGGCCAGGGGTCAGGTGCGGATACGCAGTATTTT